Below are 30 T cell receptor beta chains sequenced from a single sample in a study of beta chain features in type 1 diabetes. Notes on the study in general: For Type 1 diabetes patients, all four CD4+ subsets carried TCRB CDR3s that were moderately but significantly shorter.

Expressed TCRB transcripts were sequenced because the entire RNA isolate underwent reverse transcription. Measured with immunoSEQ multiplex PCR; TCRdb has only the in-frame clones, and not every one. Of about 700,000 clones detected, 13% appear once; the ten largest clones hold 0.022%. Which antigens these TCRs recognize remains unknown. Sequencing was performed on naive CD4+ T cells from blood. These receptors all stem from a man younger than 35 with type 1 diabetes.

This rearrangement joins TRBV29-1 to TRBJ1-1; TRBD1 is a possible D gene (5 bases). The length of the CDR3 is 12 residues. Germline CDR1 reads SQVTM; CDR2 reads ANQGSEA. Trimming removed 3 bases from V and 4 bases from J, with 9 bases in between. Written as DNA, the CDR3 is TGCAGCGTTGATTACGGGGGCACTGAAGCTTTCTTT. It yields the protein CSVDYGGTEAFF.

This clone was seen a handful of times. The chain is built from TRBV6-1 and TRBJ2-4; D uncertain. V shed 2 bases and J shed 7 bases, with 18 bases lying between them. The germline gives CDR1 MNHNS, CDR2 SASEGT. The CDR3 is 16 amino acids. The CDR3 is CASSESNPAWGNIQYF. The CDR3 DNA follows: TGTGCCAGCAGTGAATCGAACCCCGCGTGGGGTAACATTCAGTACTTC.

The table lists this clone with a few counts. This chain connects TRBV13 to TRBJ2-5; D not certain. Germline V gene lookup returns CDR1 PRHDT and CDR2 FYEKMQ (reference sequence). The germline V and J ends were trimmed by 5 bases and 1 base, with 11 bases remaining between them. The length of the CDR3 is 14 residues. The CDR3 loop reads CASSPGRLQETQYF. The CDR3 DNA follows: TGTGCCAGCAGCCCTGGGCGGCTCCAAGAGACCCAGTACTTC.

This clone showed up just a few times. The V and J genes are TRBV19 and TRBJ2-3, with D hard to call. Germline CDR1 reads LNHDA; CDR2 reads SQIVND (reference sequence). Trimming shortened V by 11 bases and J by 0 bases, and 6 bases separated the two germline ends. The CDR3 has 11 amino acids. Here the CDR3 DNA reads TGTGCCTCGACAAGCACAGATACGCAGTATTTT. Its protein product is CASTSTDTQYF.

As DNA, the CDR3 is TGCGCCAGCAGCCAAAGTTTGGACAGCTATGGCTACACCTTC. It specifies CASSQSLDSYGYTF. The gene calls are TRBV4-1 and TRBJ1-2; possible D gene TRBD1, 6 bases. The CDR3 contains 14 residues. The V and J ends lost 2 bases and 4 bases respectively, with 11 bases between them. Germline V CDR1 and CDR2: MGHRA, YSYEKL.

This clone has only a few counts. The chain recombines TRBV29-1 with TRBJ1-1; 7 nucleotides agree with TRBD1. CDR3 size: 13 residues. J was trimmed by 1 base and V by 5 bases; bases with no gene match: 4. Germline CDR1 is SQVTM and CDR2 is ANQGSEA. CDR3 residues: CSVSRTGNTEAFF. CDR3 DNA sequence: TGCAGCGTTTCCAGGACAGGGAACACTGAAGCTTTCTTT.

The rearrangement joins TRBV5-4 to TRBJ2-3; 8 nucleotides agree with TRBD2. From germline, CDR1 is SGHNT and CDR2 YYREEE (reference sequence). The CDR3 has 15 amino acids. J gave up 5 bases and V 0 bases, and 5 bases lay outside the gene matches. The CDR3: CASSLAAAGGDTQYF. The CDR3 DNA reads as TGTGCCAGCAGCTTGGCGGCGGCGGGGGGAGATACGCAGTATTTT.

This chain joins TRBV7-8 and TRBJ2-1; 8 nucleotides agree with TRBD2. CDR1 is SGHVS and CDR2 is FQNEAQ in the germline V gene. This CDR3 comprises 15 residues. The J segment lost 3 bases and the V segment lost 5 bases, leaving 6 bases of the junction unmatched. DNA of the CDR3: TGTGCCAGCAGCCTAACTAGCGGTGACTACAATGAGCAGTTCTTC. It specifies CASSLTSGDYNEQFF.

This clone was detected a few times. The CDR3 DNA sequence: TGTGCCAGCAGCTTGCCGACAGACAGCTCCTACAATGAGCAGTTCTTC. Residues: CASSLPTDSSYNEQFF. J is TRBJ2-1 and V is TRBV5-4; D possibly corresponds to TRBD1 (5 bases). Germline loops: CDR1 SGHNT, CDR2 YYREEE (reference sequence). The CDR3 contains 16 residues. Deletions cut 1 base from V and 0 bases from J, with 11 bases between.

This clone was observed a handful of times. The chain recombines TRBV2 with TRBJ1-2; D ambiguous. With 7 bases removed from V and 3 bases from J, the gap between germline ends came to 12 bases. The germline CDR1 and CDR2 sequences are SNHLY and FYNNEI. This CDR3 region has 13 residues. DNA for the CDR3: TGTGCCAGCAAATTTCGCGTCGACTATGGCTACACCTTC. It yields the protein CASKFRVDYGYTF. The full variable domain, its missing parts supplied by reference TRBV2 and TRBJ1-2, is EPEVTQTPSHQVTQMGQEVILRCVPISNHLYFYWYRQILGQKVEFLVSFYNNEISEKSEIFDDQFSVERPDGSNFTLKIRSTKLEDSAMYFCASKFRVDYGYTFGSGTRLTVV.

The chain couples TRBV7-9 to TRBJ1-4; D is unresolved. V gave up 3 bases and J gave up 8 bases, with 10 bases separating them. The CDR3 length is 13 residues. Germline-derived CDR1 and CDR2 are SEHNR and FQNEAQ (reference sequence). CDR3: CASSFSGGEKLFF. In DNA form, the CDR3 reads TGTGCCAGCAGCTTCTCAGGCGGCGAAAAACTGTTTTTT. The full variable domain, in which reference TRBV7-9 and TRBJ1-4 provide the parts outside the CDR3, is DTGVSQNPRHKITKRGQNVTFRCDPISEHNRLYWYRQTLGQGPEFLTYFQNEAQLEKSRLLSDRFSAERPKGSFSTLEIQRTEQGDSAMYLCASSFSGGEKLFFGSGTQLSVL.

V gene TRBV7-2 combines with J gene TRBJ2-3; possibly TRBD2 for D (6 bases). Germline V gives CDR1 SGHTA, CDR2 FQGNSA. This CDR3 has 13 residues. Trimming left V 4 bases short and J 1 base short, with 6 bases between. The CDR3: CASSWEGTDTQYF. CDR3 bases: TGTGCCAGCAGCTGGGAGGGCACAGATACGCAGTATTTT. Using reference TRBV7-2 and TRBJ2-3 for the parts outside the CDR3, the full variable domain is GAGVSQSPSNKVTEKGKDVELRCDPISGHTALYWYRQSLGQGLEFLIYFQGNSAPDKSGLPSDRFSAERTGGSVSTLTIQRTQQEDSAVYLCASSWEGTDTQYFGPGTRLTVL.

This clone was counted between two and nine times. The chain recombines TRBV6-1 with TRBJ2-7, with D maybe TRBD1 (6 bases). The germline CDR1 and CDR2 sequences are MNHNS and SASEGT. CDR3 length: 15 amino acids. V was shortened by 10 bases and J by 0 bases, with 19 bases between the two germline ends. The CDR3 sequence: CAIRSLGQDSYEQYF. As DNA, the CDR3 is TGTGCCATCCGCAGCCTGGGACAAGACTCCTACGAGCAGTACTTC.

Here the CDR3 reads CASSYSEGSNYGYTF. CDR3 DNA sequence: TGTGCCAGCAGTTACTCGGAGGGGTCGAACTATGGCTACACCTTC. The chain joins TRBV6-6 to TRBJ1-2; perhaps TRBD1 as D (5 bases). The CDR3 runs 15 residues. Germline CDR1 is MNHNY and CDR2 is SVGAGI (reference sequence). V was cut by 0 bases and J by 2 bases, with 10 bases left in between.

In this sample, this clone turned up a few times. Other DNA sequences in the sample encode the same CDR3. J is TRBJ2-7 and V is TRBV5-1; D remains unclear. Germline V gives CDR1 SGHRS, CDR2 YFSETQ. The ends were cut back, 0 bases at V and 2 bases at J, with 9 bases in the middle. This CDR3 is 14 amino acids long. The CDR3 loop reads CASSLEAGPYEQYF. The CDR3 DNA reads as TGCGCCAGCAGCTTGGAGGCCGGCCCCTACGAGCAGTACTTC.

CDR3 residues: CASSKRVSGGARDYEQYF. The CDR3 region has the DNA TGTGCCAGTAGTAAAAGGGTGAGCGGGGGGGCCCGGGACTACGAGCAGTACTTC. The V call is TRBV19, the J call TRBJ2-7, with 10 bases identical to TRBD2. V was pared by 4 bases and J by 3 bases, with 15 bases of the junction left unmatched. Per the germline V gene, CDR1 is LNHDA and CDR2 is SQIVND (reference sequence). This CDR3 comprises 18 residues.

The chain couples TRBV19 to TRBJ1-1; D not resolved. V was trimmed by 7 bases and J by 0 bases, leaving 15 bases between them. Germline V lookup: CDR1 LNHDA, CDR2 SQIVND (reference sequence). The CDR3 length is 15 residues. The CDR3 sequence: CASTPGGYMNTEAFF. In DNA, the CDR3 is TGTGCCAGTACCCCAGGAGGGTACATGAACACTGAAGCTTTCTTT. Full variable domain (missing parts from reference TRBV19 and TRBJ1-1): DGGITQSPKYLFRKEGQNVTLSCEQNLNHDAMYWYRQDPGQGLRLIYYSQIVNDFQKGDIAEGYSVSREKKESFPLTVTSAQKNPTAFYLCASTPGGYMNTEAFFGQGTRLTVV.

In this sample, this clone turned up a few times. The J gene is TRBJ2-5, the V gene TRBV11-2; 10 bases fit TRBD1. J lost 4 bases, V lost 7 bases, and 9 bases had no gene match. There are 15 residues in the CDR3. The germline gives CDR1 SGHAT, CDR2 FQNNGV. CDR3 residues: CASTHGQGGRETQYF. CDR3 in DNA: TGTGCCAGCACCCATGGACAGGGGGGAAGAGAGACCCAGTACTTC.

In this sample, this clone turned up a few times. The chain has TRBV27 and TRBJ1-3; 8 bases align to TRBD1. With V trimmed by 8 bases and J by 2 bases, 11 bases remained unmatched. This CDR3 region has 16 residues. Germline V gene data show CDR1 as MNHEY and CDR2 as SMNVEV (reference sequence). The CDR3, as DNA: TGTGCCAGCTCCCTCAGGGGGCGGGTAACTGGAAACACCATATATTTT. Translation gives CASSLRGRVTGNTIYF.

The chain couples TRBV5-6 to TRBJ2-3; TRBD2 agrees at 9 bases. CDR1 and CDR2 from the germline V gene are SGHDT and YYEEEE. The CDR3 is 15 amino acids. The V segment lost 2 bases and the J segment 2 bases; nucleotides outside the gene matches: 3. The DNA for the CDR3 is TGTGCCAGCAGCTTTTCTAGCGGGGTCACAGATACGCAGTATTTT. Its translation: CASSFSSGVTDTQYF.

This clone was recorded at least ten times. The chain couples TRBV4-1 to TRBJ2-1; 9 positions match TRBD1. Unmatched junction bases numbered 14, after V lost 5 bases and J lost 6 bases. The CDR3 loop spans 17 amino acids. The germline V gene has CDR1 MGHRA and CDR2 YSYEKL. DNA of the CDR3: TGCGCCAGCAGCTTCCCGAAGGGACAGGGCGGGAGCAATGAGCAGTTCTTC. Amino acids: CASSFPKGQGGSNEQFF.

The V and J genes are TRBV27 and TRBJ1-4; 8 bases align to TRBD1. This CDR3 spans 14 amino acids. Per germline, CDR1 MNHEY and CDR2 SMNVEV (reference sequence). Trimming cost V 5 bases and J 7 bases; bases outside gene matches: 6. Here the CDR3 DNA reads TGTGCCAGCAGTGCAGGGGGCAAAGGTGAAAAACTGTTTTTT. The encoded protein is CASSAGGKGEKLFF.

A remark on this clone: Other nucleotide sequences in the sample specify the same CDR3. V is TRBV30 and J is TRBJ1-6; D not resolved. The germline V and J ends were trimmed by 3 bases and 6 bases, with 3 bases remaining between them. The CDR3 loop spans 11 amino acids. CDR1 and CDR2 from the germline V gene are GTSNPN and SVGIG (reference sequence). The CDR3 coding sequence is TGTGCCTGGAGCCGTAATTCACCCCTCCACTTT. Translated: CAWSRNSPLHF.

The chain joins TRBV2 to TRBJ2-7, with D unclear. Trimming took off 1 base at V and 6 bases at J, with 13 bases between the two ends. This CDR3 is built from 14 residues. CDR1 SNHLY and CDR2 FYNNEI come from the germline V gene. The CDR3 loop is CASSEDYLPREQYF. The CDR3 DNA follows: TGTGCCAGCAGTGAAGACTATCTACCGCGCGAGCAGTACTTC. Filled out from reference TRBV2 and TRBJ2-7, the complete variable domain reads EPEVTQTPSHQVTQMGQEVILRCVPISNHLYFYWYRQILGQKVEFLVSFYNNEISEKSEIFDDQFSVERPDGSNFTLKIRSTKLEDSAMYFCASSEDYLPREQYFGPGTRLTVT.

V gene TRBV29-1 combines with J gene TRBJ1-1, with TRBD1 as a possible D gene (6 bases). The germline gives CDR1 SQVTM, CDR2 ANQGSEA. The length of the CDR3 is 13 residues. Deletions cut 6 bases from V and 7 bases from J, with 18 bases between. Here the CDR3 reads CSVRSDRIFEAFF. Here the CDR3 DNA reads TGCAGCGTCCGTTCCGACAGGATCTTTGAAGCTTTCTTT.

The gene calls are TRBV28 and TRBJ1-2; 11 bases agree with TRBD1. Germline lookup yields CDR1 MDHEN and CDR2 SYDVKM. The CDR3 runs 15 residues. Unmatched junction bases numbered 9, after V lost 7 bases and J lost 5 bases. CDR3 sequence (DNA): TGTGCCAGCATTCCCTCGGACAGGGGGCGGTATGGCTACACCTTC. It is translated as CASIPSDRGRYGYTF.

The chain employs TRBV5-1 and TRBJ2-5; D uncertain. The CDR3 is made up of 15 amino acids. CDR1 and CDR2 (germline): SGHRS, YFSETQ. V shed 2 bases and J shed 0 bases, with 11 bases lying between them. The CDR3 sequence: CASSFPGPYQETQYF. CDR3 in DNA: TGCGCCAGCAGCTTCCCGGGCCCTTACCAAGAGACCCAGTACTTC.

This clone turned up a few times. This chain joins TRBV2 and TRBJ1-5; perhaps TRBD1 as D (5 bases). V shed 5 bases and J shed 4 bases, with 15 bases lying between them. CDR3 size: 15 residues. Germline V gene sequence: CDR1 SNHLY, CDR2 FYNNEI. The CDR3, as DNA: TGTGCCAGCAGTTACCAGGGAATAGGGAATCAGCCCCAGCATTTT. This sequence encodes CASSYQGIGNQPQHF.

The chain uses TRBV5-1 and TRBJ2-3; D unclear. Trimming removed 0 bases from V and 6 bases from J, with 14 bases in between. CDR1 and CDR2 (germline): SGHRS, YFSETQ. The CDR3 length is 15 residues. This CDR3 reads CASSLAPGPPDTQYF. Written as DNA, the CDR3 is TGCGCCAGCAGCTTGGCGCCCGGTCCGCCCGATACGCAGTATTTT.

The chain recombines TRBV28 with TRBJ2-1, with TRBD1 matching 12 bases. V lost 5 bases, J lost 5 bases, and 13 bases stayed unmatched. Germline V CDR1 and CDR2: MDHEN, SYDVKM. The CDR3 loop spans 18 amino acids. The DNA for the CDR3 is TGTGCCAGCAGTCCCCCGGGACAGGGGGCCTGGGTCCACAATGAGCAGTTCTTC. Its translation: CASSPPGQGAWVHNEQFF.